The rows below give T cell receptor beta chains drawn from one sample of a study of CD8 T cells in Susac syndrome. Each CDR3 protein is one row after TCRdb ran MiXCR on the immunoSEQ multiplex PCR reads. The sample lists approximately 220,000 distinct CDR3 sequences; 95% were seen once. Sequenced input: CD4+ T cells from PBMCs. Every receptor here comes from a human donor with multiple sclerosis. CDR3s include the opening cysteine and the closing phenylalanine or tryptophan. D genes are given only for firm matches. Clone size, where shown, is once, few, many, or a class for clones that have expanded.

>TRBV5-1|once|TRBD2|TRBJ2-5
CASSWGLAGQETQYF
TGCGCCAGCAGCTGGGGACTAGCGGGGCAAGAGACCCAGTACTTC
>TRBV20-1|NA|TRBD2|TRBJ2-4
CSARARSGGAVKNIQYF
TGCAGTGCTAGAGCCAGAAGCGGGGGGGCTGTCAAAAACATTCAGTACTTC
>TRBV6-5|NA|TRBD1|TRBJ2-4
CASSPTGVGKNIQYF
TGTGCCAGCAGTCCCACAGGGGTAGGCAAAAACATTCAGTACTTC
>TRBV6-1|NA|NA|TRBJ1-5
CAYAAAVSNQPQHF
TGTGCCTATGCCGCGGCGGTTAGCAATCAGCCCCAGCATTTT
>TRBV28|NA|TRBD1|TRBJ1-5
CASSPVTGTGARQPQHF
TGTGCCAGCAGCCCGGTTACCGGGACAGGGGCGCGTCAGCCCCAGCATTTT
>TRBV5-1|NA|TRBD1|TRBJ1-1
CASSFSGTADNTEAFF
TGCGCCAGCAGCTTTTCGGGGACAGCGGATAACACTGAAGCTTTCTTT
>TRBV9|NA|NA|TRBJ1-1
CASSVGGGGNTEAFF
TGTGCCAGCAGCGTAGGGGGCGGAGGGAACACTGAAGCTTTCTTT
>TRBV30|NA|TRBD2|TRBJ2-5
CAWSRGASGGQETQYF
TGTGCCTGGAGTAGAGGGGCTAGCGGGGGGCAAGAGACCCAGTACTTC
>TRBV12-3/TRBV12-4|NA|NA|TRBJ1-2
CASSLTGPYGYTF
TGTGCCAGCAGTTTAACAGGACCCTATGGCTACACCTTC
>TRBV20-1|NA|TRBD2|TRBJ2-3
CSAATGTSGADTQYF
TGCAGTGCCGCTACCGGGACTAGCGGGGCGGATACGCAGTATTTT
>TRBV9|NA|NA|TRBJ2-5
CASSAIPEETQYF
TGTGCCAGCAGCGCCATCCCAGAAGAGACCCAGTACTTC
>TRBV30|NA|NA|TRBJ1-2
CACIYSVGGYTF
TGTGCCTGTATATACTCGGTCGGTGGCTACACCTTC
>TRBV12-3/TRBV12-4|NA|TRBD2|TRBJ2-5
CASSGGARETQYF
TGTGCCAGCAGCGGGGGGGCCCGGGAGACCCAGTACTTC
>TRBV15|NA|TRBD1|TRBJ1-4
CATSRDRGNEKLFF
TGTGCCACCAGCAGAGACAGGGGGAATGAAAAACTGTTTTTT